This is a list of T cell receptor beta chains from one sample in a study of shared clonotypes between healthy human individuals. Using immunoSEQ multiplex PCR, the repertoire was profiled, and TCRdb retains in-frame clones only, with some absent. The profile shows 1,500,000 or so clones, 96% of them singletons. Sequencing input: naive CD4+ T cells sorted from blood. The receptors shown here come from a man in his thirties or forties in good health. CDR3s include the opening cysteine and the closing phenylalanine or tryptophan. D genes are given only for firm matches. The listing skips clone size in some rows; elsewhere it reads once, few, many or a size class.

CDR3 length,V gene,J gene,D gene,clone size,CDR3 protein,CDR3 DNA
11,TRBV2,TRBJ2-7,-,once,CASSEFSEQYF,TGTGCCAGCAGTGAATTTAGCGAGCAGTACTTC
14,TRBV5-6,TRBJ1-2,TRBD1,-,CASSLGTGTYGYTF,TGTGCCAGCAGCTTGGGGACAGGAACCTATGGCTACACCTTC
14,TRBV18,TRBJ2-5,TRBD1,-,CASSPRGPQETQYF,TGTGCCAGCTCACCAAGGGGGCCACAAGAGACCCAGTACTTC
14,TRBV19,TRBJ1-1,-,-,CASSPDSGATEAFF,TGTGCCAGTAGTCCAGACAGCGGCGCCACTGAAGCTTTCTTT
15,TRBV14,TRBJ2-7,TRBD2,-,CASSPTLAAYYEQYF,TGTGCCAGCAGCCCAACACTAGCGGCTTATTACGAGCAGTACTTC
11,TRBV29-1,TRBJ2-1,TRBD1,-,CSAGQDNEQFF,TGCAGCGCCGGACAGGACAATGAGCAGTTCTTC
13,TRBV5-1,TRBJ2-1,-,-,CASSTQGYNEQFF,TGCGCCAGCAGCACCCAGGGTTACAATGAGCAGTTCTTC
13,TRBV15,TRBJ2-5,-,few,CATSRGGQETQYF,TGTGCCACCAGCAGAGGGGGGCAAGAGACCCAGTACTTC
12,TRBV10-3,TRBJ1-1,-,-,CAIKSGNTEAFF,TGTGCCATCAAGTCGGGAAACACTGAAGCTTTCTTT
15,TRBV15,TRBJ2-7,TRBD1,-,CATSSRDRPSYEQYF,TGTGCCACCAGCAGCCGGGACAGGCCATCCTACGAGCAGTACTTC
15,TRBV7-2,TRBJ2-7,TRBD1,-,CASSQTGTETYEQYF,TGTGCCAGCAGTCAGACCGGGACAGAGACCTACGAGCAGTACTTC
16,TRBV5-1,TRBJ2-5,-,-,CASSRSPLTSTETQYF,TGCGCCAGCAGCAGGAGCCCCCTAACTAGTACGGAGACCCAGTACTTC
14,TRBV10-3,TRBJ2-3,-,-,CAISESLDSDTQYF,TGTGCCATCAGTGAGTCCCTAGACTCAGATACGCAGTATTTT
14,TRBV5-1,TRBJ1-1,-,-,CASSLAQLNTEAFF,TGCGCCAGCAGCTTGGCACAATTGAACACTGAAGCTTTCTTT
16,TRBV10-3,TRBJ2-3,TRBD1,-,CAISEPGQGSTDTQYF,TGTGCCATCAGTGAGCCGGGACAGGGGAGCACAGATACGCAGTATTTT
15,TRBV13,TRBJ1-2,TRBD1,-,CASSSGQRSKYGYTF,TGTGCCAGCAGCTCGGGACAGCGTAGCAAATATGGCTACACCTTC
15,TRBV27,TRBJ1-4,-,-,CASSRFYATNEKLFF,TGTGCCAGCAGTCGTTTTTATGCAACTAATGAAAAACTGTTTTTT
15,TRBV16,TRBJ1-3,-,-,CASSPGRVTGNTIYF,TGTGCCAGCAGCCCCGGAAGGGTGACTGGAAACACCATATATTTT
13,TRBV28,TRBJ1-2,-,-,CASSLLGSYGYTF,TGTGCCAGCAGTCTCTTGGGCTCCTACGGCTACACCTTC
15,TRBV5-1,TRBJ2-7,-,-,CASRDQGASSYEQYF,TGCGCCAGCAGAGATCAGGGAGCCTCCTCCTACGAGCAGTACTTC
14,TRBV10-1,TRBJ2-3,-,-,CASRMSIYTDTQYF,TGCGCCAGTAGGATGTCTATCTACACAGATACGCAGTATTTT
13,TRBV6-5,TRBJ2-7,-,-,CASRSGRVGEQYF,TGTGCCAGCAGAAGCGGAAGAGTGGGCGAGCAGTACTTC
15,TRBV6-5,TRBJ2-4,-,once,CASSTFDRAKNIQYF,TGTGCCAGCAGCACCTTCGACAGGGCCAAAAACATTCAGTACTTC
17,TRBV10-2,TRBJ2-5,TRBD2,-,CASSETSGRANGETQYF,TGCGCCAGCAGTGAGACTAGCGGGAGGGCGAATGGGGAGACCCAGTACTTC